This T cell receptor (beta chain) appears in the sequencing data of a study of OX40 agonist ivuxolimab in advanced cancers. On the study more broadly: The dose-escalation group included hepatocellular carcinoma, melanoma, renal cell carcinoma and head and neck cancer. Those enrolled were 80% to 85% male, with a mean age of around 60 years and ages from 23 to 79. One patient with hepatocellular carcinoma and two with cutaneous melanoma, three in all, had partial responses.

In the case of this clone: Other DNA variants within this sample encode the same CDR3.

Enrollment shut out patients with autoimmune disease history or systemic immunosuppression. Produced via immunoSEQ multiplex PCR; TCRdb's table is partial and in-frame only. This sample has 70,000 or so clones, with 75% to 90% found just once. The clonotype originates from an adult with an advanced solid tumor such as melanoma, head and neck, liver or kidney cancer. The specimen was CD4+ or CD8+ T cells sorted from blood, collected in a trial of the OX40 agonist ivuxolimab.

The CDR3 reads CASKRDSNQPQHF. The CDR3 DNA sequence: TGTGCCAGCAAACGGGATAGCAATCAGCCCCAGCATTTT. The chain employs TRBV2 and TRBJ1-5, with no clear D. Trimming took off 7 bases at V and 0 bases at J, with 7 bases between the two ends. The length of the CDR3 is 13 residues. Germline V gene data show CDR1 as SNHLY and CDR2 as FYNNEI. The full variable domain, completed using reference TRBV2 and TRBJ1-5, is EPEVTQTPSHQVTQMGQEVILRCVPISNHLYFYWYRQILGQKVEFLVSFYNNEISEKSEIFDDQFSVERPDGSNFTLKIRSTKLEDSAMYFCASKRDSNQPQHFGDGTRLSIL.